The 20 T cell receptor beta chains below all came from one sample that was sequenced in a study of T cell repertoires in cytomegalovirus infection. These TCRs are of unknown antigen specificity. MiXCR, run by TCRdb on the reads, gives a single entry per CDR3 protein. In the table there are 640,000 or so distinct CDR3 sequences, around 30% of which are singletons. The source material was cultured PBMCs, sampled from culture after CMV antigen stimulation. Receptor source: a human donor in good health (CMV status not recorded). Some clones in this sample may be carry-over from other donors' samples.

This clonotype was recorded at least ten times. The chain employs TRBV4-2 and TRBJ2-7, with 7 bases fitting TRBD1. The CDR3 covers 18 residues. The germline V gene has CDR1 LGHNA and CDR2 YNFKEQ. J was trimmed by 1 base and V by 0 bases; bases with no gene match: 12. CDR3 residues: CASSQEHTGVLLSYEQYF. CDR3 coding DNA: TGTGCCAGCAGCCAAGAACATACAGGGGTTCTCCTGTCCTACGAGCAGTACTTC.

This clonotype has just a few counts. V is TRBV6-1 and J is TRBJ2-7; TRBD2 matches at 9 bases. This CDR3 comprises 17 residues. The V gene end was trimmed by 7 bases and the J gene end by 2 bases; junction bases not matched to a gene: 15. Per germline, CDR1 MNHNS and CDR2 SASEGT. This CDR3 reads CASIYKTSGRSPYEQYF. The CDR3 DNA sequence: TGTGCCAGCATCTATAAAACTAGCGGGCGATCCCCCTACGAGCAGTACTTC.

This clonotype was picked up many times. The chain combines TRBV7-2 with TRBJ2-3, with TRBD1 identical over 9 bases. The CDR3 sequence is 16 residues long. Germline trimming cut 5 bases from V and 0 bases from J; bases unmatched to any gene: 6. Germline V CDR1 and CDR2: SGHTA, FQGNSA. The chain's CDR3 is CASSARQGGSTDTQYF. CDR3 bases: TGTGCCAGCAGCGCTCGACAGGGGGGGAGCACAGATACGCAGTATTTT.

V gene TRBV18 combines with J gene TRBJ1-5, with D hard to call. The CDR3 sequence is 14 residues long. The germline gives CDR1 KGHSH, CDR2 LQKENI. Trimming shortened V by 1 base and J by 5 bases, and 9 bases separated the two germline ends. Here the CDR3 DNA reads TGTGCCAGCTCACCACTCGGCAGTGATCAGCCCCAGCATTTT. Its protein is CASSPLGSDQPQHF.

The V gene is TRBV19, the J gene TRBJ1-1, with D maybe TRBD1 (6 bases). Deletions cut 2 bases from V and 3 bases from J, with 10 bases between. Per germline, CDR1 LNHDA and CDR2 SQIVND (reference sequence). This CDR3 spans 14 amino acids. CDR3 amino acids: CASSIQGLDTEAFF. The CDR3 DNA is TGTGCCAGTAGTATACAGGGGTTAGACACTGAAGCTTTCTTT.

This sequence joins TRBV7-2 and TRBJ2-2; 8 bases agree with TRBD2. CDR3 length: 21 residues. The V segment lost 2 bases and the J segment 0 bases; nucleotides outside the gene matches: 17. CDR1 and CDR2 from the germline V gene are SGHTA and FQGNSA. This CDR3 is CASSLTSRRERGPANTGELFF. The CDR3 nucleotides are TGTGCCAGCAGCTTAACTTCGCGTCGGGAGCGGGGGCCCGCGAACACCGGGGAGCTGTTTTTT.

This rearrangement joins TRBV28 to TRBJ2-1, with 14 bases lining up with TRBD2. The CDR3 runs 22 residues. Trimming took 1 base from V and 9 from J; bases not matched to a gene: 23. Germline loops: CDR1 MDHEN, CDR2 SYDVKM. CDR3: CASSLYAKKPGTSGGGRGEQFF. The DNA for the CDR3 is TGTGCCAGCAGTTTATACGCGAAAAAGCCCGGGACTAGCGGGGGCGGGCGAGGTGAGCAGTTCTTC.

The chain combines TRBV20-1 with TRBJ2-7; 16 positions agree with TRBD2. Germline V CDR1 and CDR2: DFQATT, SNEGSKA (reference sequence). Losses at the gene ends were 4 bases for V and 2 bases for J; bases not matched to a gene: 2. The CDR3 contains 15 residues. DNA of the CDR3: TGCAGTGCTACGGGACTAGCGGGGGGGGCCTACGAGCAGTACTTC. It encodes CSATGLAGGAYEQYF.

This clonotype was seen many times. This sequence joins TRBV12-3 or TRBV12-4 and TRBJ1-1, with D hard to call. V shed 7 bases and J shed 5 bases, with 11 bases lying between them. The CDR3 is 12 residues long. The CDR3 DNA reads TGTGCCAGCACCCTAAGATGGACTGAAGCTTTCTTT. This sequence encodes CASTLRWTEAFF.

The V gene is TRBV12-3 or TRBV12-4, the J gene TRBJ1-4; TRBD1 agrees at 7 bases. The CDR3 contains 15 residues. With V trimmed by 6 bases and J by 5 bases, 9 bases remained unmatched. The CDR3 sequence is CASSYNRGGNEKLFF. The DNA of the CDR3 is TGTGCCAGCAGCTACAACAGGGGCGGCAATGAAAAACTGTTTTTT.

This clonotype was observed a few times. The J gene is TRBJ2-3, the V gene TRBV12-3 or TRBV12-4; TRBD1 might be the D (5 bases). V dropped 6 bases and J dropped 3 bases, with 13 bases sitting between them. CDR3 size: 14 residues. CDR3 amino acids: CASRSQGWTDTQYF. The CDR3, as DNA: TGTGCCAGCAGGTCCCAGGGTTGGACAGATACGCAGTATTTT.

This clonotype was seen only a few times. This chain connects TRBV12-3 or TRBV12-4 to TRBJ1-4; 7 positions match TRBD1. Trimming cost V 3 bases and J 4 bases; bases outside gene matches: 5. This CDR3 contains 15 residues. CDR3 sequence: CASSFRDRYNEKLFF. The CDR3 region has the DNA TGTGCCAGCAGTTTCCGGGACAGATATAATGAAAAACTGTTTTTT.

This clonotype was seen a few times. J is TRBJ2-7 and V is TRBV6-2 or TRBV6-3; 7 positions match TRBD1. From germline, CDR1 is MNHEY and CDR2 SVGEGT. V was pared by 0 bases and J by 1 base, with 3 bases of the junction left unmatched. The CDR3 is 15 amino acids. The CDR3 DNA sequence: TGTGCCAGCAGTTACTCAGGGGGCAGTTCCTACGAGCAGTACTTC. Translation: CASSYSGGSSYEQYF.

The sample holds a few counts of this clonotype. The chain joins TRBV7-6 to TRBJ1-1; D not certain. CDR3 length: 11 residues. The germline gives CDR1 SGHVS, CDR2 FNYEAQ. With 2 bases removed from V and 11 bases from J, the gap between germline ends came to 9 bases. The CDR3 protein is CASSLSYPAFF. In DNA, the CDR3 is TGTGCCAGCAGCTTATCTTACCCCGCTTTCTTT.

This clonotype has a handful of counts. The V gene is TRBV11-2, the J gene TRBJ2-1; 7 nucleotides match TRBD2. Germline trimming cut 2 bases from V and 7 bases from J; bases unmatched to any gene: 14. From germline, CDR1 is SGHAT and CDR2 FQNNGV. The CDR3 is 17 residues long. CDR3 protein: CASSLFAAGTSGNEQFF. Written as DNA, the CDR3 is TGTGCCAGCAGCTTATTTGCAGCGGGAACATCTGGGAATGAGCAGTTCTTC.

The chain recombines TRBV12-3 or TRBV12-4 with TRBJ1-6; 8 positions match TRBD1. Losses at the gene ends were 6 bases for V and 7 bases for J; bases not matched to a gene: 5. CDR3 size: 14 residues. In nucleotides, the CDR3 is TGTGCCAGCAGATGGGGGACAGGAAATTCACCCCTCCACTTT. This gives the protein CASRWGTGNSPLHF.

Many counts were recorded for this clonotype. The V call is TRBV12-3 or TRBV12-4, the J call TRBJ2-3, with unresolved D. The V end lost 10 bases, the J end lost 3 bases, and 8 bases lay between the germline ends. The CDR3 spans 11 residues. The CDR3 region has the DNA TGTGCCATCTCGAGGACAGATACGCAGTATTTT. Its translation: CAISRTDTQYF.

V gene TRBV7-2 combines with J gene TRBJ2-1, with D unresolved. CDR1 is SGHTA, CDR2 FQGNSA, per germline. V shed 3 bases and J shed 2 bases, with 5 bases lying between them. This CDR3 has 13 amino acids. CDR3 nucleotide sequence: TGTGCCAGCAGCTTTGCTGCCTACAATGAGCAGTTCTTC. Encoded protein: CASSFAAYNEQFF.

This clonotype appeared a few times. The rearrangement joins TRBV15 to TRBJ2-1; the D is unclear. Germline V gene lookup returns CDR1 LNHNV and CDR2 YYDKDF (reference sequence). The CDR3 has 15 residues. Trimming removed 3 bases at V and 3 bases at J, with 12 bases between. CDR3 amino acids: CATSSHEDGYNEQFF. CDR3 DNA sequence: TGTGCCACCAGCAGCCACGAGGATGGCTACAATGAGCAGTTCTTC.

V gene TRBV11-3 combines with J gene TRBJ2-1, with D perhaps matching TRBD2 (5 bases). V lost 11 bases and J 4 bases, leaving 15 bases between the germline ends. Germline CDR1 is SGHNT and CDR2 is YENEEA. The CDR3 totals 13 residues. CDR3 sequence: CAGWGEGYNEQFF. The DNA for the CDR3 is TGTGCCGGCTGGGGTGAGGGTTACAATGAGCAGTTCTTC.